These 16 T cell receptor beta chains came from one sample sequenced in a study of control samples from healthy donors and cancer patients (TCRdb year 2020). Receptor libraries were prepared by the immunoSEQ multiplex PCR assay. Imported from immuneACCESS, the table was reduced by TCRdb to in-frame sequences with V and J called. These copies leave out some clones; in studies compared against another copy, an unresolved V gene accounts for under half, and the cause of the remainder is not known. In this sample the table shows some 70,000 clones, about 83% of which occur a single time. The top ten clones comprise 15% to 18% of the sample. Source material: blood. The receptors were gathered from a man in his sixties in good health.

The chain joins TRBV2 to TRBJ2-1; 11 positions match TRBD2. The J segment lost 2 bases and the V segment lost 6 bases, leaving 12 bases of the junction unmatched. This CDR3 spans 18 amino acids. Germline-derived CDR1 and CDR2 are SNHLY and FYNNEI. The CDR3 reads CASRSSATSGKPYNEQFF. The CDR3 DNA reads as TGTGCCAGCAGGTCGTCCGCGACTAGCGGGAAACCCTACAATGAGCAGTTCTTC. Full variable domain (outside the CDR3, taken from reference TRBV2 and TRBJ2-1): EPEVTQTPSHQVTQMGQEVILRCVPISNHLYFYWYRQILGQKVEFLVSFYNNEISEKSEIFDDQFSVERPDGSNFTLKIRSTKLEDSAMYFCASRSSATSGKPYNEQFFGPGTRLTVL.

V gene TRBV6-5 combines with J gene TRBJ2-5, with 9 bases fitting TRBD1. CDR1 and CDR2 (germline): MNHEY, SVGAGI. The length of the CDR3 is 14 residues. V lost 5 bases to trimming and J lost 4 bases; unmatched junction nucleotides: 5. The CDR3 spells CASSNRGLVETQYF. The CDR3 nucleotides are TGTGCCAGCAGTAACAGGGGGCTGGTAGAGACCCAGTACTTC.

V and J are TRBV27 and TRBJ2-1, with TRBD2 matching 10 bases. The junction had 7 bases not matched to a gene; V was cut back by 5 bases and J by 6 bases. Looked up from germline, CDR1 is MNHEY and CDR2 is SMNVEV (reference sequence). The CDR3 runs 15 residues. The CDR3 is CASSGPGLATNEQFF. CDR3 in DNA: TGTGCCAGCAGTGGACCGGGACTAGCGACCAATGAGCAGTTCTTC.

The V gene is TRBV24-1, the J gene TRBJ2-5; perhaps TRBD2 as D (6 bases). The ends were cut back, 4 bases at V and 1 base at J, with 15 bases in the middle. From germline, CDR1 is KGHDR and CDR2 SFDVKD. CDR3 length equals 16 residues. CDR3 bases: TGTGCCACCAGTGAGGGTAGCGGTACACTCCAAGAGACCCAGTACTTC. The encoded protein is CATSEGSGTLQETQYF.

The chain uses TRBV18 and TRBJ1-4; D gene unclear. Germline CDR1 reads KGHSH; CDR2 reads LQKENI. The CDR3 spans 14 residues. V was pared by 2 bases and J by 0 bases, with 4 bases between. CDR3 residues: CASSPFATNEKLFF. CDR3 coding DNA: TGTGCCAGCTCACCATTCGCAACTAATGAAAAACTGTTTTTT.

The chain recombines TRBV7-9 with TRBJ2-1, with no clear D. Germline assignment: CDR1 SEHNR and CDR2 FQNEAQ (reference sequence). The V and J ends lost 2 bases and 8 bases respectively, with 10 bases between them. This CDR3 spans 13 amino acids. Here the CDR3 reads CASSLQIEDEQFF. DNA for the CDR3: TGTGCCAGCAGCTTACAAATAGAGGATGAGCAGTTCTTC.

The gene calls are TRBV19 and TRBJ1-1; D gene uncertain. Germline V gene data show CDR1 as LNHDA and CDR2 as SQIVND (reference sequence). The ends were cut back, 2 bases at V and 7 bases at J, with 17 bases in the middle. The CDR3 is 15 residues long. The CDR3 DNA reads as TGTGCCAGTAGTATACTTGGCAGGAGGGTATTTGAAGCTTTCTTT. Translating gives CASSILGRRVFEAFF.

The table lists this clone with many counts. The chain is built from TRBV29-1 and TRBJ1-1; a weak D match, TRBD1 (5 bases). Germline CDR1 reads SQVTM; CDR2 reads ANQGSEA. Deletions cut 6 bases from V and 11 bases from J, with 16 bases between. The CDR3 covers 11 residues. The CDR3 loop reads CSVRDGALAFF. The CDR3 nucleotides are TGCAGCGTCCGAGATGGGGCTCTGGCTTTCTTT.

The chain recombines TRBV5-1 with TRBJ2-3; 9 nucleotides align to TRBD1. In germline, CDR1 is SGHRS, CDR2 YFSETQ. The CDR3 extends over 15 amino acids. Unmatched junction bases numbered 1, after V lost 1 base and J lost 1 base. CDR3 bases: TGCGCCAGCAGCTTGCGGACAGGGGGCACAGATACGCAGTATTTT. Amino acids: CASSLRTGGTDTQYF.

The chain links TRBV28 to TRBJ2-2, with 12 bases fitting TRBD2. The germline V gene encodes CDR1 MDHEN and CDR2 SYDVKM. The CDR3 runs to 15 residues. V gave up 5 bases and J gave up 6 bases; unmatched junction bases: 4. The DNA of the CDR3 is TGTGCCAGCAGTAGGACTAGCGGGATCTCCGGGGAGCTGTTTTTT. Encoded protein: CASSRTSGISGELFF. Full variable domain (remainder filled in from reference TRBV28 and TRBJ2-2): DVKVTQSSRYLVKRTGEKVFLECVQDMDHENMFWYRQDPGLGLRLIYFSYDVKMKEKGDIPEGYSVSREKKERFSLILESASTNQTSMYLCASSRTSGISGELFFGEGSRLTVL.

This rearrangement joins TRBV4-3 to TRBJ1-5; D is perhaps TRBD1 (5 bases). V lost 0 bases to trimming and J lost 4 bases, with 10 bases between them. This CDR3 is built from 15 residues. Germline values: CDR1 LGHNA, CDR2 YSLEER. CDR3: CASSQDRGENQPQHF. The CDR3 nucleotides are TGCGCCAGCAGCCAAGATCGGGGGGAAAATCAGCCCCAGCATTTT.

The J gene is TRBJ1-3, the V gene TRBV30, with 10 bases fitting TRBD1. This CDR3 is built from 15 residues. V dropped 3 bases and J dropped 0; count of bases not matched to a gene: 2. Germline CDR1 reads GTSNPN; CDR2 reads SVGIG (reference sequence). CDR3 sequence reads: CAWSRDRGSGNTIYF. The CDR3 DNA is TGTGCCTGGAGCCGGGACAGGGGCTCTGGAAACACCATATATTTT.

The V call is TRBV12-3 or TRBV12-4, the J call TRBJ2-7, with 8 positions matching TRBD2. The CDR3 runs to 13 residues. Trimming took 4 bases from V and 5 from J; bases not matched to a gene: 4. The DNA of the CDR3 is TGTGCCAGCAGTTCGGCGGGAGGCCACGAGCAGTACTTC. The encoded protein is CASSSAGGHEQYF.

This chain links TRBV15 with TRBJ2-7; 7 bases are a match to TRBD2. The CDR3 is 16 residues long. Germline CDR1 and CDR2: LNHNV and YYDKDF (reference sequence). The V and J ends lost 0 bases and 0 bases, in that order; junction bases with no gene match: 5. Here the CDR3 reads CATSRELTSASYEQYF. CDR3 nucleotides: TGTGCCACCAGCAGAGAGCTAACTAGCGCCTCCTACGAGCAGTACTTC. The full variable domain, in which reference TRBV15 and TRBJ2-7 provide the parts outside the CDR3, is DAMVIQNPRYQVTQFGKPVTLSCSQTLNHNVMYWYQQKSSQAPKLLFHYYDKDFNNEADTPDNFQSRRPNTSFCFLDIRSPGLGDTAMYLCATSRELTSASYEQYFGPGTRLTVT.

This chain links TRBV27 with TRBJ2-1, with D possibly being TRBD1 (6 bases). V was clipped by 6 bases and J by 9 bases, with 18 bases between them. The CDR3 loop spans 14 amino acids. Germline lookup yields CDR1 MNHEY and CDR2 SMNVEV (reference sequence). DNA for the CDR3: TGTGCCAGCAGCCACAGGGAACAGTCGCGTGAGCAGTTCTTC. Encoded protein: CASSHREQSREQFF.

This sequence joins TRBV20-1 and TRBJ2-7, with D possibly TRBD2 on 5 matching bases. CDR3 length equals 11 residues. Germline CDR1 reads DFQATT; CDR2 reads SNEGSKA (reference sequence). The CDR3 sequence is CSLLGNYEQYF. The CDR3 nucleotides are TGCAGCCTACTAGGGAACTACGAGCAGTACTTC.